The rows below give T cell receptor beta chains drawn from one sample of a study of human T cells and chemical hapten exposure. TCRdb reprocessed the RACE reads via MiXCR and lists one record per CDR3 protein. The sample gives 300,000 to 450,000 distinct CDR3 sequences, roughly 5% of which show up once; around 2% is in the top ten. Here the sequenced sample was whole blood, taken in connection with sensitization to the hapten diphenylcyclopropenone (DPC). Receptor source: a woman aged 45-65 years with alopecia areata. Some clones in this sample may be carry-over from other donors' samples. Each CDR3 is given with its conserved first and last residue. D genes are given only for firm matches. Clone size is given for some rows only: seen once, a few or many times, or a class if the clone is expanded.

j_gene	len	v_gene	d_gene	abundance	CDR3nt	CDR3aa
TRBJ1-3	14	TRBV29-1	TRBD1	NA	TGCAGCGTCCTGACAGGGACCTCTGGAAACACCATATATTTT	CSVLTGTSGNTIYF
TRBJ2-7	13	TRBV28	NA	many	TGTGCCAGCGGAGGGACGCCGACCTACGAGCAGTACTTC	CASGGTPTYEQYF
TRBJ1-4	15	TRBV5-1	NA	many	TGTGCCAGCAGCTTGGGTAGTGCAACTAATGAAAAACTGTTTTTT	CASSLGSATNEKLFF
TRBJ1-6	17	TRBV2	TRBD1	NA	TGTGCCAGCAGTCAAAGAGGGACAGGGGACCAAGCCTCACCCCTCCACTTT	CASSQRGTGDQASPLHF
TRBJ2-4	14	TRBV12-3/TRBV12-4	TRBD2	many	TGTGCCAGCAGTTTCGGGGGGGGCTCGGACATTCAGTACTTC	CASSFGGGSDIQYF
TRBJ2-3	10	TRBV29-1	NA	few	TGCAGCGTTGAAATAGTCGCGCAGTATTTT	CSVEIVAQYF
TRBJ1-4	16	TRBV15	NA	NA	TGTGCCACCAGCAGAGATCGTCAGGGGTCGAATGAAAAACTGTTTTTT	CATSRDRQGSNEKLFF
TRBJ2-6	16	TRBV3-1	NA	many	TGTGCCAGCAGCCCCCAAAGTGGTTCTGGGGCCAACGTCCTGACTTTC	CASSPQSGSGANVLTF
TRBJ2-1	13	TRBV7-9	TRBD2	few	TGTGCCAGCAAGACTAGCGGGAGGGATGAGCAGTTCTTC	CASKTSGRDEQFF
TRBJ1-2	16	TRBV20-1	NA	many	TGCAGTGCTAGAGACGATCTTACAGCCGGCGGCTATGGCTACACCTTC	CSARDDLTAGGYGYTF
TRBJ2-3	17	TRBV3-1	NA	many	TGTGCCAGCAGCCAAGGCGGAGCCGGCGGTAGCACAGATACGCAGTATTTT	CASSQGGAGGSTDTQYF
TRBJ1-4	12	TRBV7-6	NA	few	TGTGCCACGCGTGACGACGGTGAAAAACTGTTTTTT	CATRDDGEKLFF
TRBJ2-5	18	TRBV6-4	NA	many	TGTGCCAGCAGTGAGGGTACTGACCCGGGCCATCCGCAAGAGACCCAGTACTTC	CASSEGTDPGHPQETQYF
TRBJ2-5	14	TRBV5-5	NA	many	TGTGCCAGCAGCGGGTCGCGGGGACAAGAGACCCAGTACTTC	CASSGSRGQETQYF
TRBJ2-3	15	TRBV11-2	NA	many	TGTGCCAGCAGTCGTAGACGCGACAACACAGATACGCAGTATTTT	CASSRRRDNTDTQYF
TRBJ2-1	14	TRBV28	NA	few	TGTGCCAGCAGTTTTGGGCGGACCACCAATGAGCAGTTCTTC	CASSFGRTTNEQFF
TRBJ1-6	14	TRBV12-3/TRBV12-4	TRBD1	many	TGTGCCAGCAGAAAGACAGGGGGTAATTCACCCCTCCACTTT	CASRKTGGNSPLHF
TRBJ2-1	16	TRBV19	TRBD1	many	TGTGCCAGTAGTACCCATCCCACAGGGGTTTACAATGAGCAGTTCTTC	CASSTHPTGVYNEQFF
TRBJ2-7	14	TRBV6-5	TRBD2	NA	TGTGCCAGCGGATTGCGAGCGGGGACCTACGAGCAGTACTTC	CASGLRAGTYEQYF
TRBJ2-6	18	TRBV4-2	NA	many	TGTGCCAGCAGCCAAGATCTTGCAGGGTACTCTGGGGCCAACGTCCTGACTTTC	CASSQDLAGYSGANVLTF
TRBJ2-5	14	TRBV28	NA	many	TGTGCCAGCAGTTGGGGGATGGGGCAAGAGACCCAGTACTTC	CASSWGMGQETQYF
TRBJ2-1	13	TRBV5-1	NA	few	TGCGCCAGCAGCTTTCAGGGTAGCGATGAGCAGTTCTTC	CASSFQGSDEQFF
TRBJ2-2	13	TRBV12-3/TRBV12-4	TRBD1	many	TGTGCCAGTCTTCAGGGGGCCGCCGGGGAGCTGTTTTTT	CASLQGAAGELFF
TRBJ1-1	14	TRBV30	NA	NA	TGTGCCTGGAGTGGAGGCAGGGGGAACACTGAAGCTTTCTTT	CAWSGGRGNTEAFF
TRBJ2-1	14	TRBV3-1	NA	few	TGTGCCAGCAGCCGAACCCTAACTAGCAATGAGCAGTTCTTC	CASSRTLTSNEQFF
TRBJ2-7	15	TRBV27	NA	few	TGTGCCAGCAGCCGACTCCCCGGCGAAACCTACGAGCAGTACTTC	CASSRLPGETYEQYF
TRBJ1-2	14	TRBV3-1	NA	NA	TGTGCCAGCAGCCAAGATGCCAGGCTTGGTGGCTACACCTTC	CASSQDARLGGYTF